The subject of this entry is one T cell receptor beta chain. Here immunoSEQ multiplex PCR was the method, and the copy in TCRdb shows in-frame clones only, minus some. The sample holds about 2.4 million clones, roughly 93% seen once. The data belong to a study of shared clonotypes between healthy human individuals. Across the whole study: Sampling drew on donors who were a couple of women and three men aged 18 to 49.

The V gene end was trimmed by 7 bases and the J gene end by 5 bases; junction bases not matched to a gene: 4. Germline V CDR1 and CDR2: MNHNS, SASEGT. CDR3 length: 13 residues. This receptor was obtained from a man between 18 and 29 years old in good health. Some clones in this sample may be carry-over from other donors' samples. This sequence joins TRBV6-1 and TRBJ1-1; TRBD1 matches 10 bases. Sequencing was done on a sample of naive CD4+ T cells from PBMCs. Subset specified: CD45RA+ positively selected. CDR3 in DNA: TGTGCCAGCACCGGGACAGGGGAAACTGAAGCTTTCTTT. Its protein is CASTGTGETEAFF.